One T cell receptor beta chain is described in this entry. Its antigen specificity is not known. No clone much larger than this one lies a single base away; base qualities are absent. This sample was included in a study of T cells in Graves' hyperthyroidism and ophthalmopathy (dated by TCRdb to the late 2010s). In terms of the full investigation: To identify TCR V-J signatures that set the groups apart, the researchers used a discovery cohort of 95 to 100 patients, made up of under 45 with Graves' ophthalmopathy and 57 with stable Graves' hyperthyroidism. Prospective prediction of ophthalmopathy was tested in an independent validation cohort consisting of about 20 hyperthyroidism patients and 15 to 17 patients who later progressed to ophthalmopathy. For training and testing, the 100 or so patients in the discovery cohort were randomly divided in a 7:3 ratio. In more than five Graves' hyperthyroidism patients, the study also compared T-cell repertoires from thyroid tissue with T-cell repertoires from blood. After blood sampling, hyperthyroidism patients were treated with methimazole at a starting dose of 30 mg daily, and ophthalmopathy patients were treated with high-dose intravenous methylprednisolone. According to the paper, TCR Vbeta CDR3 sequencing was carried out on some 140 peripheral blood samples, which came from 40 to 45 ophthalmopathy, around 74 hyperthyroidism and around 17 progressor patients. What the research found in general, with its limitations: Most expanded thyroid clonotypes (frequency above 0.001) were also found in blood, which suggests that blood repertoires may mirror thyroid immune responses. A 13 V-J signature model separated ophthalmopathy from stable hyperthyroidism, with 87.88% sensitivity and 81.08% specificity in cross-validation and 80%/75% in testing. No statistical method was used to set the sample size in advance, and investigators knew the group allocation. During validation, the model predicted progression to ophthalmopathy a median of about 5.9 months ahead of onset, with 60% to 71% sensitivity and about 75% specificity.

A distance of 11 bases separates the germline ends of V and J, which lose 8 bases and 0 bases respectively. Sequences SEHNR (CDR1) and FQNEAQ (CDR2) are obtained from the germline V gene (reference sequence). Counted from cysteine to phenylalanine, this CDR3 has 14 amino acids. Only the CDR3 part of the read is kept: 42 bases, read in frame from the first base. The study excluded patients with uncontrolled infections, other autoimmune diseases, pregnancy or lactation. Diagnoses were established on the basis of clinical symptoms, serum thyroxine and TRAb, thyroid ultrasound, and orbital computed tomography. Total RNA was extracted with Trizol reagent, and quality was checked on an Agilent 2100 Bioanalyzer. The TCR beta CDR3 regions were amplified from RNA transcripts. For the first round of RT-PCR on the TCR CDR3, the HTBI primer set was used together with the Qiagen OneStep RT-PCR kit. The libraries were constructed in a second round of multiplex PCR and then size-selected and purified. Sequencing of the libraries was done on an Illumina HiSeq2000 using paired-end 100 bp reads. On the study's bioinformatics: SOAPnuke was used to process the raw data, throwing out any read that contained adapters or uncalled bases, had a mean Phred below 15, or lacked an exact constant-primer or identifier match. High-quality paired reads were merged using COPE v1.2.5, and each unique nucleotide sequence was defined as a clonotype. Clonotypes were aligned to IMGT TRBV, TRBD and TRBJ reference segments using MiTCR v1.1. Only V-J combinations with frequency above 0.0001, covering 98% to 99.2% of repertoires, were analysed. The TCS score was defined as F50 (clonal expansion) divided by E x V (chaos), with BLOSUM62-based TCRdist calculated between CDR3 peptides within each V-J. Welch's t-statistics and random forest reduced around 550 V-J features to 10 to 15, which were used in a naive Bayes classifier (R e1071). Thyroid-blood repertoire similarity was quantified with the Morisita-Horn index. TCRdb itself trimmed the public reads at Q25 with fastp, ran MiXCR and retained productive beta chains. Rows are unified per CDR3 protein, each entry keeping the most common DNA and genes. The V and J calls were determined by TCRdb, not by the authors. The sample profile shows more than 550,000 distinct CDR3 sequences; about 45% of them were found once. The ten largest clones represent 6.5% to 9% of the sample.

Here the chain combines TRBV7-9 and TRBJ1-3; the D gene cannot be resolved reliably. The sequence came from an adult man with Graves' disease, either hyperthyroidism or ophthalmopathy (not recorded which). The sample consisted of peripheral blood or thyroid tissue (not recorded which). The nucleotides read TGTGCCAGCTTTAAGGGCAACTCTGGAAACACCATATATTTT. The encoded protein is CASFKGNSGNTIYF.